One sample yielded the 18 T cell receptor beta chains listed below, sequenced in a study of OX40 agonist ivuxolimab in advanced cancers. TCRdb's table, derived via immunoSEQ multiplex PCR, lists solely in-frame clones and lacks some. The table has some 43,000 clones, 70% to 90% seen once. The sequenced sample was CD4+ or CD8+ T cells sorted from blood, obtained in a trial of the OX40 agonist ivuxolimab. These receptors all stem from an adult with an advanced solid tumor such as melanoma, head and neck, liver or kidney cancer.

V gene TRBV11-2 combines with J gene TRBJ2-3, with D possibly TRBD1 on 6 matching bases. Per germline, CDR1 SGHAT and CDR2 FQNNGV. Between the trimmed V and J ends, which lost 1 base and 2 bases, there was a span of 13 bases. This CDR3 has 16 residues. CDR3 sequence: CASSLGADRNTDTQYF. The CDR3 DNA sequence: TGTGCCAGCAGCTTAGGGGCCGACAGGAACACAGATACGCAGTATTTT. Full variable domain (outside the CDR3, taken from reference TRBV11-2 and TRBJ2-3): EAGVAQSPRYKIIEKRQSVAFWCNPISGHATLYWYQQILGQGPKLLIQFQNNGVVDDSQLPKDRFSAERLKGVDSTLKIQPAKLEDSAVYLCASSLGADRNTDTQYFGPGTRLTVL.

This clone appeared once. The chain uses TRBV6-5 and TRBJ2-6; D is perhaps TRBD1 (6 bases). Germline CDR1 is MNHEY and CDR2 is SVGAGI. Trimming took 6 bases from V and 1 from J, leaving 10 bases between them. The CDR3 has 15 residues. The CDR3 DNA sequence: TGTGCCAGCAGCCTCGGACAGTCTGGGGCCAACGTCCTGACTTTC. It yields the protein CASSLGQSGANVLTF.

The gene calls are TRBV5-6 and TRBJ2-7; 12 positions match TRBD2. The CDR3 covers 15 residues. From germline, CDR1 is SGHDT and CDR2 YYEEEE. Unmatched junction bases numbered 2, after V lost 4 bases and J lost 0 bases. As DNA, the CDR3 is TGTGCCAGCAGCACGGGACTAGCGGGCTCCTACGAGCAGTACTTC. Protein sequence: CASSTGLAGSYEQYF.

The gene calls are TRBV15 and TRBJ1-5; no firm D call. Germline V gene sequence: CDR1 LNHNV, CDR2 YYDKDF (reference sequence). This CDR3 comprises 14 residues. Deletions cut 8 bases from V and 6 bases from J, with 17 bases between. The CDR3 DNA reads as TGTGCCACCCAGCGGTCCCATCCGGGTCAGCCCCAGCATTTT. Translating gives CATQRSHPGQPQHF.

The chain combines TRBV28 with TRBJ1-1; D unresolved. V lost 2 bases, J lost 0 bases, and 4 bases lay in between. Germline V gene sequence: CDR1 MDHEN, CDR2 SYDVKM. The CDR3 spans 13 residues. This CDR3 reads CASSLEMNTEAFF. The CDR3 DNA reads TGTGCCAGCAGTTTAGAAATGAACACTGAAGCTTTCTTT.

The V and J genes are TRBV6-1 and TRBJ1-2; D may be TRBD1 (5 bases). V shed 1 base and J shed 4 bases, with 10 bases lying between them. This CDR3 region has 14 residues. Germline CDR1 is MNHNS and CDR2 is SASEGT. CDR3 DNA: TGTGCCAGCAGTGAAGGGTTCAGGGTCTATGGCTACACCTTC. Translation: CASSEGFRVYGYTF.

This chain connects TRBV29-1 to TRBJ2-7; 8 nucleotides match TRBD1. Trimming took 4 bases from V and 4 from J; bases not matched to a gene: 9. Looked up from germline, CDR1 is SQVTM and CDR2 is ANQGSEA. The CDR3 length is 14 residues. CDR3 nucleotides: TGCAGCGTTGGGGGACAGGCCGGCTCTTACGAGCAGTACTTC. It is translated as CSVGGQAGSYEQYF.

The V and J genes are TRBV6-1 and TRBJ1-5; a weak D match, TRBD1 (6 bases). Germline V gene data show CDR1 as MNHNS and CDR2 as SASEGT. The CDR3 is 15 amino acids. Trimming stripped 5 bases from V and 0 bases from J, with 11 bases between. CDR3 nucleotide sequence: TGTGCCAGCAGTCCGACAGGTTATAGCAATCAGCCCCAGCATTTT. Translating it yields CASSPTGYSNQPQHF.

V usage is TRBV7-2 and J usage is TRBJ2-5; D is uncertain. CDR1 SGHTA and CDR2 FQGNSA come from the germline V gene. Trimming took off 1 base at V and 5 bases at J, with 17 bases between the two ends. The length of the CDR3 is 16 residues. DNA of the CDR3: TGTGCCAGCAGCTTAGTTGGCCTCCCCTTGGCGGAGACCCAGTACTTC. Amino acids: CASSLVGLPLAETQYF.

This clone was counted a single time. The V gene is TRBV19, the J gene TRBJ2-3; TRBD2 matches 8 bases. The J segment lost 1 base and the V segment lost 1 base, leaving 16 bases of the junction unmatched. The CDR3 loop spans 20 amino acids. From germline, CDR1 is LNHDA and CDR2 SQIVND (reference sequence). The CDR3, as DNA: TGTGCCAGTAGTATAGGATACTGGGGGGCGGGAGGCGTCGGCACAGATACGCAGTATTTT. It translates to CASSIGYWGAGGVGTDTQYF.

This clone was detected only a few times. This chain connects TRBV5-6 to TRBJ2-1; D uncertain. Deletions cut 7 bases from V and 8 bases from J, with 10 bases between. Per germline, CDR1 SGHDT and CDR2 YYEEEE. The CDR3 covers 11 residues. The CDR3 sequence: CASGSRDEQFF. CDR3 in DNA: TGTGCCAGCGGATCTAGGGATGAGCAGTTCTTC.

The V and J genes are TRBV28 and TRBJ1-6; D is unresolved. Germline-derived CDR1 and CDR2 are MDHEN and SYDVKM. V gave up 2 bases and J gave up 7 bases, with 12 bases separating them. The CDR3 totals 15 residues. Written as DNA, the CDR3 is TGTGCCAGCAGTTTACGGGCAGGACCGAATTCACCCCTCCACTTT. Its translation is CASSLRAGPNSPLHF.

This chain connects TRBV6-5 to TRBJ1-5; a weak D match, TRBD1 (6 bases). The germline V gene has CDR1 MNHEY and CDR2 SVGAGI. V lost 4 bases and J lost 2, with 15 bases in between. This CDR3 has 16 amino acids. CDR3 region: CASSSSFRGGNQPQHF. The CDR3 DNA follows: TGTGCCAGCAGTTCGTCGTTCAGGGGTGGCAATCAGCCCCAGCATTTT.

This chain joins TRBV19 and TRBJ1-6; TRBD1 aligns across 10 bases. Looked up from germline, CDR1 is LNHDA and CDR2 is SQIVND (reference sequence). CDR3 size: 15 residues. The junction had 12 bases not matched to a gene; V was cut back by 11 bases and J by 8 bases. CDR3 sequence (DNA): TGTGCCGTCAGCGCAACTGGGACAGGGGATTCACCCCTCCACTTT. Translation gives CAVSATGTGDSPLHF.

The chain links TRBV29-1 to TRBJ2-5; TRBD2 agrees at 13 bases. The V gene end was trimmed by 6 bases and the J gene end by 4 bases; junction bases not matched to a gene: 5. The germline CDR1 and CDR2 sequences are SQVTM and ANQGSEA. There are 14 residues in the CDR3. CDR3 sequence reads: CSVNGLAGVETQYF. CDR3 nucleotide sequence: TGCAGCGTAAATGGACTAGCGGGAGTAGAGACCCAGTACTTC.

This clone has a single count. V usage is TRBV7-3 and J usage is TRBJ1-2; no reliable D call. V lost 6 bases, J lost 6 bases, and 17 bases lay in between. The germline CDR1 and CDR2 sequences are SGHTA and FQGTGA. CDR3 length: 14 amino acids. This chain's CDR3 is CASSAGPGADGYTF. In DNA form, the CDR3 reads TGTGCCAGCAGTGCCGGACCGGGAGCGGATGGCTACACCTTC.

This chain uses TRBV5-6 with TRBJ2-1; 13 bases map to TRBD2. Germline V gives CDR1 SGHDT, CDR2 YYEEEE. This CDR3 is 16 amino acids long. The trim removed 2 bases at V and 3 bases at J, leaving 2 bases unmatched. CDR3 in amino acids: CASSFGLAGDYNEQFF. In nucleotides, the CDR3 is TGTGCCAGCAGCTTCGGACTAGCGGGAGACTACAATGAGCAGTTCTTC.

The V and J genes are TRBV4-1 and TRBJ1-6; weak D call: TRBD1 (6 bases). V was cut by 0 bases and J by 10 bases, with 13 bases left in between. The CDR3 extends over 15 amino acids. CDR1 and CDR2 (germline): MGHRA, YSYEKL. The CDR3, as DNA: TGCGCCAGCAGCCAAGAAGGGGACACCCTATCACCCCTCCACTTT. Translation: CASSQEGDTLSPLHF.